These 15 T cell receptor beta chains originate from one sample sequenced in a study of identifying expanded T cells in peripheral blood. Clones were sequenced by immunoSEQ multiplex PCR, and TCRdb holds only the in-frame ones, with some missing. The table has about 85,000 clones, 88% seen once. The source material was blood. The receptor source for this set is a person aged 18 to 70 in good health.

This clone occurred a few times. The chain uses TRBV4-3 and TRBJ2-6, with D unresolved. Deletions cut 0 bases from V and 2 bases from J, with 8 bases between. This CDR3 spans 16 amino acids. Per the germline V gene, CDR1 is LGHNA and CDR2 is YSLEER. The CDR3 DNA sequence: TGCGCCAGCAGCCAAGATATGGGTACTGGGGCCAACGTCCTGACTTTC. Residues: CASSQDMGTGANVLTF.

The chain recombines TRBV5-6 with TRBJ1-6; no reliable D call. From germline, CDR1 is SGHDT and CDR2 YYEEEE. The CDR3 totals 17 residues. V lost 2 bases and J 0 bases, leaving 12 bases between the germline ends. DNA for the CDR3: TGTGCCAGCAGCTTAAGGGTCAGACACTCCTATAATTCACCCCTCCACTTT. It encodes CASSLRVRHSYNSPLHF.

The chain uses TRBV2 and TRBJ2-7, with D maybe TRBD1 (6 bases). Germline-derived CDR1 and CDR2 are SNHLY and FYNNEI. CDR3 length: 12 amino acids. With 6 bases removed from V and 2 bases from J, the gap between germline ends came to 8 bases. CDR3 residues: CASRGDTYEQYF. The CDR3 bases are TGTGCCAGCAGAGGGGACACCTACGAGCAGTACTTC.

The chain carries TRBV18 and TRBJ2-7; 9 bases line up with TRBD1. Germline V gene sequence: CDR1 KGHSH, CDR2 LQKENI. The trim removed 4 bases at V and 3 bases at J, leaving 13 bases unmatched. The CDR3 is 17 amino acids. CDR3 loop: CASSQLATGQGHYEQYF. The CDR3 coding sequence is TGTGCCAGCTCACAGCTAGCGACGGGACAGGGTCACTACGAGCAGTACTTC.

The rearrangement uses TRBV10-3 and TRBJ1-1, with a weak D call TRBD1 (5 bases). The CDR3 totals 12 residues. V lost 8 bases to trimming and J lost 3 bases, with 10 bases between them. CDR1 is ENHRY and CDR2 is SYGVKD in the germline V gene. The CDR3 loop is CAIQGIDTEAFF. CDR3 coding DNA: TGTGCCATCCAGGGAATTGACACTGAAGCTTTCTTT.

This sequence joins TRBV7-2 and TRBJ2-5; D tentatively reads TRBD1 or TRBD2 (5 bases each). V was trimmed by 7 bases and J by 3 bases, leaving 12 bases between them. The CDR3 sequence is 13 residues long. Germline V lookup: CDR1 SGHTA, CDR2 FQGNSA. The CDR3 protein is CASTLGTEETQYF. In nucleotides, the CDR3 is TGTGCCAGCACCCTTGGGACGGAAGAGACCCAGTACTTC.

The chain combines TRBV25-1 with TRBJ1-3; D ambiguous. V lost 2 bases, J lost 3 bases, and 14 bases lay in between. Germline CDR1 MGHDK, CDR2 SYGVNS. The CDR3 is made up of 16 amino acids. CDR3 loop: CASSEGESGGGNTIYF. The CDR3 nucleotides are TGTGCCAGCAGTGAAGGGGAATCGGGCGGTGGAAACACCATATATTTT.

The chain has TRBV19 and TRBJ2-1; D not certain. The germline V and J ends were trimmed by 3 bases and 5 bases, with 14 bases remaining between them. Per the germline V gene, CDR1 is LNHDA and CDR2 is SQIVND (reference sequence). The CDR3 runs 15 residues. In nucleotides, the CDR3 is TGTGCCAGTAGTATCGGGCTGGGCAGCCACAATGAGCAGTTCTTC. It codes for CASSIGLGSHNEQFF.

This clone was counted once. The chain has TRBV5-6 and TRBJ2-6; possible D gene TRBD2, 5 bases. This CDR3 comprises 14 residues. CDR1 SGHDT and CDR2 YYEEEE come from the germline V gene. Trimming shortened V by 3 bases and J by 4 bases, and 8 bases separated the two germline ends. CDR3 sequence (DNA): TGTGCCAGCAGCTCCCCGGGAGGGGCCAACGTCCTGACTTTC. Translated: CASSSPGGANVLTF.

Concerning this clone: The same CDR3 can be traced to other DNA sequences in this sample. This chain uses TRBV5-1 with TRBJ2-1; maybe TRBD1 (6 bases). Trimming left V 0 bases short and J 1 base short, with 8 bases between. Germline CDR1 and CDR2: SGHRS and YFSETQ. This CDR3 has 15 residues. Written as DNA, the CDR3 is TGCGCCAGCAGCTTGGAAGGGGGTTCCTACAATGAGCAGTTCTTC. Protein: CASSLEGGSYNEQFF.

The CDR3 DNA follows: TGTGCCAGCTCACCTCCTCTCGGGACAGGGGCCCCCTACGAGCAGTACTTC. This codes for CASSPPLGTGAPYEQYF. The gene calls are TRBV18 and TRBJ2-7; 10 bases line up with TRBD1. Germline values: CDR1 KGHSH, CDR2 LQKENI. This CDR3 is built from 17 residues. With V trimmed by 3 bases and J by 2 bases, 10 bases remained unmatched. The full variable domain, completed using reference TRBV18 and TRBJ2-7, is NAGVMQNPRHLVRRRGQEARLRCSPMKGHSHVYWYRQLPEEGLKFMVYLQKENIIDESGMPKERFSAEFPKEGPSILRIQQVVRGDSAAYFCASSPPLGTGAPYEQYFGPGTRLTVT.

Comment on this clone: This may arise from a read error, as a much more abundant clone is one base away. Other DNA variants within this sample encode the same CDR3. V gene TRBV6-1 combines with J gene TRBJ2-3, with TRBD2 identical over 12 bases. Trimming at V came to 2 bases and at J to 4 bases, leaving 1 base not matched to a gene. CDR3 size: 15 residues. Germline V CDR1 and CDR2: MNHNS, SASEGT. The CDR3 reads CASSELAGGPDTQYF. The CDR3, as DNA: TGTGCCAGCAGTGAACTAGCGGGGGGGCCAGATACGCAGTATTTT.

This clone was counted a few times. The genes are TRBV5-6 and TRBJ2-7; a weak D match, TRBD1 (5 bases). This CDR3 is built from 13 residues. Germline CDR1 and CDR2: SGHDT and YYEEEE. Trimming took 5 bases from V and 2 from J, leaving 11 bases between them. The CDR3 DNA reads TGTGCCAGCAGGGGGCTCCCTCCCTACGAGCAGTACTTC. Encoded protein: CASRGLPPYEQYF. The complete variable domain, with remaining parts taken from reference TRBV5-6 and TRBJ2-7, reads DAGVTQSPTHLIKTRGQQVTLRCSPKSGHDTVSWYQQALGQGPQFIFQYYEEEERQRGNFPDRFSGHQFPNYSSELNVNALLLGDSALYLCASRGLPPYEQYFGPGTRLTVT.

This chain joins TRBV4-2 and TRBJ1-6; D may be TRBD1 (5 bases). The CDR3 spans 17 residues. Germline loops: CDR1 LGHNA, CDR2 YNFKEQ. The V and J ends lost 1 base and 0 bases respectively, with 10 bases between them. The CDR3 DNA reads TGTGCCAGCAGCCAAGGGCGGGGGGGCTCCTATAATTCACCCCTCCACTTT. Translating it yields CASSQGRGGSYNSPLHF.

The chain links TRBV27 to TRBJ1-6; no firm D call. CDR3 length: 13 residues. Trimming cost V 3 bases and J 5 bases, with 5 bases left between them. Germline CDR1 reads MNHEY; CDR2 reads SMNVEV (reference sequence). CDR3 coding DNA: TGTGCCAGCAGTTTGCGGCATAATTCACCCCTCCACTTT. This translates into CASSLRHNSPLHF.